The rows below give T cell receptor beta chains drawn from one sample of a study of Ad26.COV2.S vaccination and SARS-CoV-2 variants. Only in-frame clones appear in the TCRdb table, and some are missing; sequencing was by immunoSEQ multiplex PCR. This sample has hundreds of thousands of clones, with about nine tenths found just once. The specimen comprised peripheral blood, sampled in a trial of Ad26.COV2.S vaccine versus placebo. The receptors shown here come from a person between 18 and 65 years old who received the Ad26.COV2.S COVID-19 vaccine or a placebo. CDR3s include the opening cysteine and the closing phenylalanine or tryptophan. Each record gives: J gene, clone size, D gene, V gene, CDR3 protein, CDR3 DNA. D genes are given only for firm matches. Rows give clone size only sometimes, using once, few, many, or a class for an expanded clone.

j_gene: TRBJ2-7
abundance: NA
d_gene: NA
v_gene: TRBV29-1
CDR3aa: CSVEGEVGGASSYEQYF
CDR3nt: TGCAGCGTTGAAGGGGAAGTGGGGGGGGCGAGCTCCTACGAGCAGTACTTC

j_gene: TRBJ2-3
abundance: NA
d_gene: TRBD2
v_gene: TRBV4-2
CDR3aa: CASSSSWAGDTDTQYF
CDR3nt: TGTGCCAGCAGCTCCAGTTGGGCGGGGGACACAGATACGCAGTATTTT

j_gene: TRBJ2-3
abundance: once
d_gene: TRBD2
v_gene: TRBV6-5
CDR3aa: CASSYSSIAGADTQYF
CDR3nt: TGTGCCAGCAGTTACTCGAGTATAGCGGGGGCAGATACGCAGTATTTT

j_gene: TRBJ2-3
abundance: NA
d_gene: NA
v_gene: TRBV10-3
CDR3aa: CAISESTDPDTQYF
CDR3nt: TGTGCCATCAGTGAGTCGACAGACCCAGATACGCAGTATTTT

j_gene: TRBJ1-6
abundance: NA
d_gene: NA
v_gene: TRBV7-8
CDR3aa: CASSFARHGSRFRSPLHF
CDR3nt: TGTGCCAGCAGCTTCGCAAGGCATGGTTCACGGTTCCGTTCACCCCTCCACTTT

j_gene: TRBJ2-3
abundance: NA
d_gene: NA
v_gene: TRBV25-1
CDR3aa: CASSLTKPATQYF
CDR3nt: TGTGCCAGCAGTCTGACCAAGCCCGCTACGCAGTATTTT

j_gene: TRBJ1-2
abundance: NA
d_gene: NA
v_gene: TRBV19
CDR3aa: CASTSRVGYGYTF
CDR3nt: TGTGCCAGTACTTCCCGGGTAGGCTATGGCTACACCTTC

j_gene: TRBJ2-1
abundance: NA
d_gene: TRBD1
v_gene: TRBV29-1
CDR3aa: CSVVTLTGDPYNEQFF
CDR3nt: TGCAGCGTTGTTACTTTGACAGGGGACCCCTACAATGAGCAGTTCTTC

j_gene: TRBJ2-5
abundance: NA
d_gene: TRBD2
v_gene: TRBV11-2
CDR3aa: CASSSSLAGRRETQYF
CDR3nt: TGTGCCAGCAGCTCCTCTCTAGCGGGGAGAAGGGAGACCCAGTACTTC

j_gene: TRBJ1-5
abundance: NA
d_gene: NA
v_gene: TRBV6-4
CDR3aa: CASRGNQPQHF
CDR3nt: TGTGCCAGCAGGGGCAATCAGCCCCAGCATTTT

j_gene: TRBJ1-2
abundance: NA
d_gene: TRBD1
v_gene: TRBV12-3/TRBV12-4
CDR3aa: CASSSGTDYGYTF
CDR3nt: TGTGCCAGCAGTTCCGGGACAGACTATGGCTACACCTTC

j_gene: TRBJ1-2
abundance: NA
d_gene: NA
v_gene: TRBV7-2
CDR3aa: CASSRGDNYGYTF
CDR3nt: TGTGCCAGCAGCCGGGGAGATAACTATGGCTACACCTTC

j_gene: TRBJ1-1
abundance: NA
d_gene: TRBD1
v_gene: TRBV7-2
CDR3aa: CASSLIGQGGGGDTEAFF
CDR3nt: TGTGCCAGCAGCTTAATCGGACAGGGGGGCGGGGGGGACACTGAAGCTTTCTTT

j_gene: TRBJ2-3
abundance: NA
d_gene: NA
v_gene: TRBV30
CDR3aa: CAWTSLKGADTQYF
CDR3nt: TGTGCCTGGACTAGTTTAAAAGGGGCAGATACGCAGTATTTT

j_gene: TRBJ2-2
abundance: NA
d_gene: NA
v_gene: TRBV5-1
CDR3aa: CASSYTGELFF
CDR3nt: TGCGCCAGCAGTTACACCGGGGAGCTGTTTTTT

j_gene: TRBJ2-1
abundance: NA
d_gene: NA
v_gene: TRBV7-7
CDR3aa: CASSLADTFPNEQFF
CDR3nt: TGTGCTAGCAGCTTAGCGGACACCTTCCCTAATGAGCAGTTCTTC

j_gene: TRBJ1-6
abundance: NA
d_gene: NA
v_gene: TRBV6-5
CDR3aa: CASSYGENSPLHF
CDR3nt: TGTGCCAGCAGTTACGGGGAGAATTCACCCCTCCACTTT

j_gene: TRBJ2-5
abundance: NA
d_gene: TRBD2
v_gene: TRBV5-1
CDR3aa: CASSASGSWETQYF
CDR3nt: TGCGCCAGCAGCGCTAGCGGTTCTTGGGAGACCCAGTACTTC

j_gene: TRBJ2-5
abundance: NA
d_gene: TRBD2
v_gene: TRBV30
CDR3aa: CAWSGASGQQETQYF
CDR3nt: TGTGCCTGGAGTGGGGCTAGCGGGCAACAAGAGACCCAGTACTTC

j_gene: TRBJ1-2
abundance: once
d_gene: TRBD1
v_gene: TRBV10-3
CDR3aa: CAAQGAPNYGYTF
CDR3nt: TGTGCCGCACAGGGGGCACCTAACTATGGCTACACCTTC

j_gene: TRBJ1-5
abundance: NA
d_gene: NA
v_gene: TRBV27
CDR3aa: CASSLQINQPQHF
CDR3nt: TGTGCCAGCAGTCTTCAAATCAATCAGCCCCAGCATTTT

j_gene: TRBJ2-2
abundance: NA
d_gene: NA
v_gene: TRBV14
CDR3aa: CASSQELTGELFF
CDR3nt: TGTGCCAGCAGCCAAGAACTCACCGGGGAGCTGTTTTTT

j_gene: TRBJ1-5
abundance: NA
d_gene: NA
v_gene: TRBV2
CDR3aa: CASTDHLSNQPQHF
CDR3nt: TGTGCCAGCACCGACCACCTTAGCAATCAGCCCCAGCATTTT

j_gene: TRBJ2-3
abundance: NA
d_gene: NA
v_gene: TRBV27
CDR3aa: CASSLSDFISTDTQYF
CDR3nt: TGTGCCAGCAGCCTTTCAGACTTCATTAGCACAGATACGCAGTATTTT

j_gene: TRBJ2-5
abundance: NA
d_gene: NA
v_gene: TRBV6-2/TRBV6-3
CDR3aa: CASSYLFLASASRPQQETQYF
CDR3nt: TGTGCCAGCAGTTATCTCTTCCTAGCTTCTGCTTCGAGACCGCAACAAGAGACCCAGTACTTC

j_gene: TRBJ1-2
abundance: NA
d_gene: NA
v_gene: TRBV10-3
CDR3aa: CAISVGDGYTF
CDR3nt: TGTGCCATCAGTGTGGGGGATGGCTACACCTTC

j_gene: TRBJ1-1
abundance: few
d_gene: TRBD1
v_gene: TRBV4-1
CDR3aa: CASSGHRGVNTEAFF
CDR3nt: TGCGCCAGCAGCGGACACAGGGGGGTGAACACTGAAGCTTTCTTT

j_gene: TRBJ2-4
abundance: NA
d_gene: NA
v_gene: TRBV6-5
CDR3aa: CATATEGKNIQYF
CDR3nt: TGTGCCACTGCGACAGAGGGCAAAAACATTCAGTACTTC

j_gene: TRBJ1-3
abundance: NA
d_gene: NA
v_gene: TRBV24-1
CDR3aa: CATSDLGTDTHSGNTIYF
CDR3nt: TGTGCCACCAGTGATTTGGGGACCGATACTCACTCTGGAAACACCATATATTTT

j_gene: TRBJ2-7
abundance: NA
d_gene: TRBD2
v_gene: TRBV3-1/TRBV3-2
CDR3aa: CASSQARTSHEQYF
CDR3nt: TGTGCCAGCAGCCAGGCCCGGACTAGCCACGAGCAGTACTTC

j_gene: TRBJ2-5
abundance: NA
d_gene: NA
v_gene: TRBV6-5
CDR3aa: CASSEFSGDQETQYF
CDR3nt: TGTGCCAGCAGCGAGTTCTCCGGGGACCAAGAGACCCAGTACTTC

j_gene: TRBJ1-5
abundance: NA
d_gene: TRBD1
v_gene: TRBV3-1/TRBV3-2
CDR3aa: CASSQAGTGNQPQHF
CDR3nt: TGTGCCAGCAGCCAAGCCGGGACAGGCAATCAGCCCCAGCATTTT

j_gene: TRBJ1-6
abundance: once
d_gene: NA
v_gene: TRBV18
CDR3aa: CASSSRAGTDNSPLHF
CDR3nt: TGTGCCAGCTCATCGAGGGCCGGGACGGACAATTCACCCCTCCACTTT

j_gene: TRBJ1-2
abundance: NA
d_gene: NA
v_gene: TRBV7-8
CDR3aa: CASSFDRRDNYGYTF
CDR3nt: TGTGCCAGCAGCTTTGATCGCAGGGATAACTATGGCTACACCTTC

j_gene: TRBJ2-5
abundance: NA
d_gene: TRBD2
v_gene: TRBV19
CDR3aa: CASSIDTGGETQYF
CDR3nt: TGTGCCAGTAGTATAGATACGGGGGGAGAGACCCAGTACTTC

j_gene: TRBJ2-1
abundance: NA
d_gene: NA
v_gene: TRBV3-1/TRBV3-2
CDR3aa: CASSRLSGNEQFF
CDR3nt: TGTGCCAGCAGTCGGCTCAGCGGGAATGAGCAGTTCTTC

j_gene: TRBJ1-1
abundance: NA
d_gene: NA
v_gene: TRBV2
CDR3aa: CASREGGDTEAFF
CDR3nt: TGTGCCAGCAGAGAGGGTGGAGACACTGAAGCTTTCTTT